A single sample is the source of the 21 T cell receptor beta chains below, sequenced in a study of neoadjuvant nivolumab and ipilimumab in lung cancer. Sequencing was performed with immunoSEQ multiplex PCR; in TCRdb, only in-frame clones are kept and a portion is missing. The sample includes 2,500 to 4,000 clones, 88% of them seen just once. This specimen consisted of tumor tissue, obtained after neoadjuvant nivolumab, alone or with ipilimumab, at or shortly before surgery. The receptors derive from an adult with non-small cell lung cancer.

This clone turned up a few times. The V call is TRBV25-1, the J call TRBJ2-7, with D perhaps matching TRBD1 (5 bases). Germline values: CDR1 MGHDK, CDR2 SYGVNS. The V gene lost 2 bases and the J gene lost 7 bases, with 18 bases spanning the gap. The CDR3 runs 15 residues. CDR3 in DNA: TGTGCCAGCAGTGAAGTCGTAACAGGCCGCCGGGAGCAGTACTTC. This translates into CASSEVVTGRREQYF.

The DNA for the CDR3 is TGTGCCAGCAGTGAACGGTGGGGAGACGAGCAGTACTTC. This sequence encodes CASSERWGDEQYF. V gene TRBV6-1 combines with J gene TRBJ2-7; D might be TRBD2 (5 bases). With 2 bases removed from V and 5 bases from J, the gap between germline ends came to 10 bases. The CDR3 runs 13 residues. The germline V gene has CDR1 MNHNS and CDR2 SASEGT.

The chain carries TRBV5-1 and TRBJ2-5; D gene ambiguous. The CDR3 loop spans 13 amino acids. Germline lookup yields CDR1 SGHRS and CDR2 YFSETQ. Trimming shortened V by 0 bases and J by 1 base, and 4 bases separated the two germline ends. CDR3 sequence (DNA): TGCGCCAGCAGCTTGGCCTCCCAAGAGACCCAGTACTTC. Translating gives CASSLASQETQYF.

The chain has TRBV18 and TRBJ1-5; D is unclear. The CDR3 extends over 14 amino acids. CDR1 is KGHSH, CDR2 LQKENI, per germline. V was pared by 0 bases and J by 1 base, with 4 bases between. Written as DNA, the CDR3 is TGTGCCAGCTCACCACCGGCCAGCAATCAGCCCCAGCATTTT. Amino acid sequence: CASSPPASNQPQHF.

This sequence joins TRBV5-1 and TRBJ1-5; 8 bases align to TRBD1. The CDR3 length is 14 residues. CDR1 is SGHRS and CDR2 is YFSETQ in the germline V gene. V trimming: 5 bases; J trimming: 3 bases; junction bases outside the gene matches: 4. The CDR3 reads CASRRTGYNQPQHF. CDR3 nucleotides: TGCGCCAGCAGGCGGACAGGGTACAATCAGCCCCAGCATTTT.

The CDR3 sequence is CASSLDGGTAQFF. The CDR3 coding sequence is TGTGCCAGCAGCCTAGATGGGGGGACGGCGCAGTTCTTC. The rearrangement uses TRBV7-9 and TRBJ2-1, with TRBD2 as a possible D gene (6 bases). The CDR3 loop spans 13 amino acids. Germline V gene sequence: CDR1 SEHNR, CDR2 FQNEAQ (reference sequence). V gave up 5 bases and J gave up 12 bases, with 17 bases separating them.

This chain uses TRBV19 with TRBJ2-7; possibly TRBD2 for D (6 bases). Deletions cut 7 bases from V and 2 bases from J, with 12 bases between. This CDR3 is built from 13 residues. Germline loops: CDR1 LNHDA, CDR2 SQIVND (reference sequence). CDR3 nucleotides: TGTGCCAGTATGCGTAGCGGAGCCTACGAGCAGTACTTC. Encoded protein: CASMRSGAYEQYF.

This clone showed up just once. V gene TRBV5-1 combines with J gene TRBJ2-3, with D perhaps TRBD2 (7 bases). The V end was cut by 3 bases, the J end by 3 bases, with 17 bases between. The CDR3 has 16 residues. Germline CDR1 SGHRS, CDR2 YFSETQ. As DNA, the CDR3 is TGCGCCAGCAGCTCGCAGTCTAGGGGGGGGACAGATACGCAGTATTTT. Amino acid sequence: CASSSQSRGGTDTQYF.

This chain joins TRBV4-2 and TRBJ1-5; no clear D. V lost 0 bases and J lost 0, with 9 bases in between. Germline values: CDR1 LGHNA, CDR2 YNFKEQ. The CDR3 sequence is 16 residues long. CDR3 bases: TGTGCCAGCAGCCAAGAGTTCGGTAATAGCAATCAGCCCCAGCATTTT. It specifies CASSQEFGNSNQPQHF.

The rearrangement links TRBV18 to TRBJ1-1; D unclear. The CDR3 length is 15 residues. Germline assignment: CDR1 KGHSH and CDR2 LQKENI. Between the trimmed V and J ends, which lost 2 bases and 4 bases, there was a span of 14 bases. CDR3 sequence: CASSPATAWGTEAFF. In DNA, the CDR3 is TGTGCCAGCTCACCAGCCACGGCCTGGGGCACTGAAGCTTTCTTT.

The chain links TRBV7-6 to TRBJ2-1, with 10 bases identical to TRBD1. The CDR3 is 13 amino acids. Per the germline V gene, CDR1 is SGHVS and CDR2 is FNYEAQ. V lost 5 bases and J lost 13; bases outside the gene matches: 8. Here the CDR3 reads CASSIRRDRGQFF. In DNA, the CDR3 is TGTGCCAGCAGCATAAGACGGGACAGGGGACAGTTCTTC.

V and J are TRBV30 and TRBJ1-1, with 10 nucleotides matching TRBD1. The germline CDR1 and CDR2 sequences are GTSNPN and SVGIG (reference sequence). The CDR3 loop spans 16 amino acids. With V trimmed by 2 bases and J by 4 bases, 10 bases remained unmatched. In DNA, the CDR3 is TGTGCCTGGAGTCCTGCTAGGACAGGGGGTTTCACTGAAGCTTTCTTT. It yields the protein CAWSPARTGGFTEAFF.

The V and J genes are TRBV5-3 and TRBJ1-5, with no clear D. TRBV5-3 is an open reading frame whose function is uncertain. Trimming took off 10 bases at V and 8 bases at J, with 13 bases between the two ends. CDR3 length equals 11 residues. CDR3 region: CAPPQREPQHF. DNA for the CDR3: TGTGCCCCCCCACAAAGGGAGCCCCAGCATTTT.

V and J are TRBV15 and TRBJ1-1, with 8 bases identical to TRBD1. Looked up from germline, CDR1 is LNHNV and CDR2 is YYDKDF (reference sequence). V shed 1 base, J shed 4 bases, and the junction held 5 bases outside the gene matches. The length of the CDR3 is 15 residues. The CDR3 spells CATSRASGQGTEAFF. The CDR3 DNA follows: TGTGCCACCAGCAGAGCCTCAGGACAGGGCACTGAAGCTTTCTTT.

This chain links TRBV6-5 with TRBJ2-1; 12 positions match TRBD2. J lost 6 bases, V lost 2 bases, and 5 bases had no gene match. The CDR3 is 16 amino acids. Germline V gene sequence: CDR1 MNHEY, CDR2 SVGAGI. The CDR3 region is CASSYQGLAGLNEQFF. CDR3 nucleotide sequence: TGTGCCAGCAGTTACCAGGGACTAGCGGGTCTCAATGAGCAGTTCTTC.

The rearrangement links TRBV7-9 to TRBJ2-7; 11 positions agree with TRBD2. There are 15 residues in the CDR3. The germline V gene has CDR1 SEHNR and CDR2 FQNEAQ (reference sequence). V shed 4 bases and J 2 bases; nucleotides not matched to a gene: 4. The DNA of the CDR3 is TGTGCCAGCAGCTCTGGGACTAGCGGCCCCTACGAGCAGTACTTC. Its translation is CASSSGTSGPYEQYF.

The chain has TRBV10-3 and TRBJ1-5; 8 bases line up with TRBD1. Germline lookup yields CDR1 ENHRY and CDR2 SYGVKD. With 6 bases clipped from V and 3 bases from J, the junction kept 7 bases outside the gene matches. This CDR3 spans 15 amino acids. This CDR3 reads CAISATGGNNQPQHF. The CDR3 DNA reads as TGTGCCATCAGCGCCACAGGGGGTAACAATCAGCCCCAGCATTTT.

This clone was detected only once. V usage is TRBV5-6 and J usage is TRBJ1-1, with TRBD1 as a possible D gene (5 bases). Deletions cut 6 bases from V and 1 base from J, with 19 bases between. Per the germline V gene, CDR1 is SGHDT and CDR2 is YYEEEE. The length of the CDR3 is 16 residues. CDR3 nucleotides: TGTGCCAGCAAAGCAACAGGAGGAAGGCGGAACACTGAAGCTTTCTTT. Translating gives CASKATGGRRNTEAFF. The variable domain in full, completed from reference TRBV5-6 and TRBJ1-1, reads DAGVTQSPTHLIKTRGQQVTLRCSPKSGHDTVSWYQQALGQGPQFIFQYYEEEERQRGNFPDRFSGHQFPNYSSELNVNALLLGDSALYLCASKATGGRRNTEAFFGQGTRLTVV.

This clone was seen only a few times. The CDR3 region has the DNA TGTGCCATCAGTTCTTCAGGGGAAGGACAGCCCCAGCATTTT. Translating gives CAISSSGEGQPQHF. The genes are TRBV10-3 and TRBJ1-5, with D maybe TRBD1 (6 bases). Germline CDR1 and CDR2: ENHRY and SYGVKD. Trimming left V 5 bases short and J 7 bases short, with 15 bases between. CDR3 size: 14 residues.

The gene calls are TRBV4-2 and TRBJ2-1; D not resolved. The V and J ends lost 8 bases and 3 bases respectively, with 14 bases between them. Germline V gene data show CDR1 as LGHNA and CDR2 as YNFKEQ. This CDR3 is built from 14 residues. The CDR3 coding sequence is TGTGCCAGCTCCGGGTCAGAGCTCTACAATGAGCAGTTCTTC. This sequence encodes CASSGSELYNEQFF.

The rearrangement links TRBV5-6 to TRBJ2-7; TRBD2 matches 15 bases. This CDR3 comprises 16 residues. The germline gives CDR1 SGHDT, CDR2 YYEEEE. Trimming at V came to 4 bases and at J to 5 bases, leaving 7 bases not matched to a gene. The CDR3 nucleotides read TGTGCCAGCAGCACGGGACTAGCGGGAGGAGTCGACGAGCAGTACTTC. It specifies CASSTGLAGGVDEQYF. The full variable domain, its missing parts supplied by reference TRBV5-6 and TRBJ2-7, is DAGVTQSPTHLIKTRGQQVTLRCSPKSGHDTVSWYQQALGQGPQFIFQYYEEEERQRGNFPDRFSGHQFPNYSSELNVNALLLGDSALYLCASSTGLAGGVDEQYFGPGTRLTVT.